The text below deals with one T cell receptor (beta chain). What it recognizes is unknown. RNA was extracted from bulk tissue without any cell sorting. The sample is drawn from a study of tumor and adjacent non-tumor tissue in lung cancer. Study-wide results and caveats: Shorter survival was associated with higher TCR diversity in tumors.

The library came from three nested PCR rounds adapted from ARM-PCR protocols. TCRdb re-called the multiplex PCR reads with MiXCR, one entry per CDR3 protein. The sample carries roughly 150,000 distinct CDR3 sequences, approximately 70% recorded once. Germline CDR1 and CDR2: LNHDA and SQIVND (reference sequence). The CDR3 has 15 amino acids. The V end lost 8 bases, the J end lost 8 bases, and 19 bases lay between the germline ends. V usage is TRBV19 and J usage is TRBJ1-6; TRBD1 might be the D (5 bases). The TCR sequence derives from a man in his 60s with small cell lung cancer. Sequenced sample: lung tumor tissue. The CDR3 spells CASSRTRGADSPLHF. The CDR3 region has the DNA TGTGCCAGTTCCCGGACGAGGGGCGCTGATTCACCCCTCCACTTT.